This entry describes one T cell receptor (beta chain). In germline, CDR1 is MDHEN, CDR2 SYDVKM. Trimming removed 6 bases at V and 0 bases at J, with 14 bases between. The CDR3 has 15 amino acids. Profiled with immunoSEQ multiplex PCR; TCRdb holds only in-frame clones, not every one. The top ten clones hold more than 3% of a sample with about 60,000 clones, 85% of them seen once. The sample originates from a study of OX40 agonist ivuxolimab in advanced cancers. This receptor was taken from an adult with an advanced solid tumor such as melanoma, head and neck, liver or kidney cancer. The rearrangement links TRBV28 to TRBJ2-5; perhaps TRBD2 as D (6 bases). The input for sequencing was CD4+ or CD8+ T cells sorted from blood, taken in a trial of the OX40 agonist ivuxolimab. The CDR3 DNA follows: TGTGCCAGCAGGGTGGAGGGAGAGTACCAAGAGACCCAGTACTTC. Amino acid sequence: CASRVEGEYQETQYF.